The 20 T cell receptor beta chains below were found in one sample sequenced in a study of blood T cell repertoires in COVID-19. TCRdb keeps only in-frame clones here, not all; method: immunoSEQ multiplex PCR. The data show around 150,000 clones, with around four fifths seen just once and 10% to 15% held by the top ten. The sequenced sample was PBMCs or T cells enriched from blood (not recorded which). Every receptor here comes from a woman aged 60-75 years who had recovered from COVID-19.

This sequence joins TRBV2 and TRBJ2-1, with TRBD1 matching 7 bases. Per the germline V gene, CDR1 is SNHLY and CDR2 is FYNNEI. The CDR3 has 15 residues. V shed 1 base, J shed 15 bases, and the junction held 15 bases outside the gene matches. In DNA, the CDR3 is TGTGCCAGCAGTGAAGGACCGCTCAGGGGGACCTGGGGGTTCTTC. It is translated as CASSEGPLRGTWGFF.

This rearrangement joins TRBV5-6 to TRBJ1-4; unclear D gene. Germline CDR1 SGHDT, CDR2 YYEEEE. V lost 2 bases and J 5 bases, leaving 10 bases between the germline ends. The CDR3 is 14 amino acids. CDR3 in DNA: TGTGCCAGCAGCTTTCCGGGGATCAATGAAAAACTGTTTTTT. Its translation is CASSFPGINEKLFF.

CDR3 nucleotide sequence: TGTGCCAGCAGCCCCGGACTAGCGGGAGTGGAGACCCAGTACTTC. Its translation: CASSPGLAGVETQYF. The chain carries TRBV7-9 and TRBJ2-5, with TRBD2 identical over 13 bases. Germline V gives CDR1 SEHNR, CDR2 FQNEAQ (reference sequence). Trimming cost V 5 bases and J 5 bases; bases outside gene matches: 5. This CDR3 comprises 15 residues. The whole variable domain, remainder taken from reference TRBV7-9 and TRBJ2-5, is DTGVSQNPRHKITKRGQNVTFRCDPISEHNRLYWYRQTLGQGPEFLTYFQNEAQLEKSRLLSDRFSAERPKGSFSTLEIQRTEQGDSAMYLCASSPGLAGVETQYFGPGTRLLVL.

The chain employs TRBV3-1 (or the pseudogene TRBV3-2) and TRBJ1-2; 8 bases align to TRBD1. The CDR3 totals 16 residues. Germline loops: CDR1 LGHDT, CDR2 YNNKEL (reference sequence). V dropped 1 base and J dropped 12; count of bases not matched to a gene: 16. DNA for the CDR3: TGTGCCAGCAGCCAAGGGGGTAAAGGACAGGGTGTAATGAACACCTTC. Its translation: CASSQGGKGQGVMNTF.

The gene calls are TRBV11-2 and TRBJ2-1; D call uncertain. The germline CDR1 and CDR2 sequences are SGHAT and FQNNGV. The CDR3 is 15 amino acids. Deletions cut 0 bases from V and 10 bases from J, with 16 bases between. The CDR3 here is CASSLEELPFREQFF. The CDR3 DNA is TGTGCCAGCAGCTTAGAAGAGCTACCTTTTCGGGAGCAGTTCTTC. Together with reference TRBV11-2 and TRBJ2-1, the CDR3 gives the full variable domain: EAGVAQSPRYKIIEKRQSVAFWCNPISGHATLYWYQQILGQGPKLLIQFQNNGVVDDSQLPKDRFSAERLKGVDSTLKIQPAKLEDSAVYLCASSLEELPFREQFFGPGTRLTVL.

This chain connects TRBV30 to TRBJ2-7; TRBD2 agrees at 11 bases. Trimming took 6 bases from V and 1 from J; bases not matched to a gene: 5. The CDR3 is made up of 14 amino acids. Germline CDR1 GTSNPN, CDR2 SVGIG (reference sequence). The CDR3 DNA reads TGTGCCTGTGATAGCGGGGGGGTTTCCTACGAGCAGTACTTC. It translates to CACDSGGVSYEQYF.

This clone occurred once. The chain has TRBV18 and TRBJ2-2, with a possible D match to TRBD2 (6 bases). The CDR3 is 13 amino acids. Germline values: CDR1 KGHSH, CDR2 LQKENI. V was cut by 5 bases and J by 6 bases, with 10 bases left in between. As DNA, the CDR3 is TGTGCCAGCTCAGGCCGGGACTCCGGGGAGCTGTTTTTT. It translates to CASSGRDSGELFF.

The genes are TRBV2 and TRBJ2-2; 7 bases map to TRBD2. The V gene end was trimmed by 7 bases and the J gene end by 1 base; junction bases not matched to a gene: 9. The CDR3 consists of 16 residues. Germline CDR1 reads SNHLY; CDR2 reads FYNNEI. The CDR3 loop reads CASKWTREVNTGELFF. The CDR3, as DNA: TGTGCCAGCAAGTGGACTAGGGAGGTGAACACCGGGGAGCTGTTTTTT.

CDR3 sequence reads: CASSLTQGNTEAFF. The CDR3 region has the DNA TGCGCCAGCAGCCTGACCCAGGGTAACACTGAAGCTTTCTTT. V usage is TRBV5-1 and J usage is TRBJ1-1, with TRBD1 as a possible D gene (5 bases). The V end lost 4 bases, the J end lost 2 bases, and 12 bases lay between the germline ends. Per the germline V gene, CDR1 is SGHRS and CDR2 is YFSETQ. This CDR3 contains 14 residues.

The chain has TRBV11-3 and TRBJ2-1; TRBD2 matches 14 bases. Looked up from germline, CDR1 is SGHNT and CDR2 is YENEEA. The CDR3 extends over 16 amino acids. V trimming: 2 bases; J trimming: 9 bases; junction bases outside the gene matches: 6. This chain's CDR3 is CASSLRLAGGRGEQFF. In DNA form, the CDR3 reads TGTGCCAGCAGCTTAAGACTAGCGGGGGGGCGAGGTGAGCAGTTCTTC.

DNA of the CDR3: TGTGCCAGCAGGGCTAGCGGGTCGAACACCGGGGAGCTGTTTTTT. It specifies CASRASGSNTGELFF. The chain combines TRBV3-1 (or the pseudogene TRBV3-2) with TRBJ2-2; 8 positions match TRBD2. Looked up from germline, CDR1 is LGHDT and CDR2 is YNNKEL (reference sequence). The trim removed 6 bases at V and 0 bases at J, leaving 3 bases unmatched. There are 15 residues in the CDR3.

The rearrangement links TRBV13 to TRBJ1-1; D perhaps matches TRBD1 (5 bases). The CDR3 contains 13 residues. Germline V gene sequence: CDR1 PRHDT, CDR2 FYEKMQ (reference sequence). V lost 0 bases, J lost 7 bases, and 9 bases lay in between. Here the CDR3 DNA reads TGTGCCAGCAGCTTAGGGACAGAACGTGAAGCTTTCTTT. This codes for CASSLGTEREAFF.

The gene calls are TRBV9 and TRBJ2-2, with D possibly TRBD2 on 5 matching bases. V was pared by 3 bases and J by 5 bases, with 8 bases between. CDR1 SGDLS and CDR2 YYNGEE come from the germline V gene. The CDR3 has 13 residues. CDR3 nucleotides: TGTGCCAGCAGCGGAGGGTTTACCGGGGAGCTGTTTTTT. It translates to CASSGGFTGELFF.

This clone showed up just once. The chain uses TRBV7-3 and TRBJ2-7; 10 bases map to TRBD1. Looked up from germline, CDR1 is SGHTA and CDR2 is FQGTGA. The V gene end was trimmed by 2 bases and the J gene end by 5 bases; junction bases not matched to a gene: 0. The CDR3 covers 13 residues. The CDR3 DNA reads TGTGCCAGCAGCTTAGGGACAGGGGACGAGCAGTACTTC. Protein: CASSLGTGDEQYF.

V and J are TRBV5-1 and TRBJ1-3; 10 positions agree with TRBD1. The CDR3 runs 18 residues. V shed 1 base and J 5 bases; nucleotides not matched to a gene: 12. Germline V lookup: CDR1 SGHRS, CDR2 YFSETQ. CDR3 sequence: CASSLYAGTGARRNTIYF. For the CDR3, the DNA is TGCGCCAGCAGCTTGTATGCCGGGACAGGGGCGCGGAGAAACACCATATATTTT.

The CDR3 sequence: CASSLGGGIDNSPLHF. CDR3 sequence (DNA): TGTGCCAGCAGTTTGGGGGGAGGGATCGATAATTCACCCCTCCACTTT. The chain employs TRBV28 and TRBJ1-6, with D possibly matching TRBD1 (5 bases). Germline values: CDR1 MDHEN, CDR2 SYDVKM. V dropped 3 bases and J dropped 5 bases, with 14 bases sitting between them. This CDR3 is 16 amino acids long.

The chain is built from TRBV19 and TRBJ2-1, with 10 bases fitting TRBD1. Germline CDR1 LNHDA, CDR2 SQIVND (reference sequence). This CDR3 comprises 14 residues. After removal of 6 bases from V and 9 bases from J, the junction contained 8 bases not matched to a gene. The CDR3 DNA follows: TGTGCCAGTAGGTTGGGACAGGGGAATGTTGAGCAGTTCTTC. Translated: CASRLGQGNVEQFF. Full variable domain (outside the CDR3, taken from reference TRBV19 and TRBJ2-1): DGGITQSPKYLFRKEGQNVTLSCEQNLNHDAMYWYRQDPGQGLRLIYYSQIVNDFQKGDIAEGYSVSREKKESFPLTVTSAQKNPTAFYLCASRLGQGNVEQFFGPGTRLTVL.

This chain links TRBV3-1 (or the pseudogene TRBV3-2) with TRBJ2-1; D might be TRBD1 (6 bases). Deletions cut 4 bases from V and 7 bases from J, with 20 bases between. The CDR3 sequence is 16 residues long. Germline CDR1 and CDR2: LGHDT and YNNKEL (reference sequence). The CDR3 coding sequence is TGTGCCAGCAGCCCCTCTGGGACACCGGGGATGAATGAGCAGTTCTTC. Its protein is CASSPSGTPGMNEQFF.

V is TRBV10-3 and J is TRBJ1-5; 8 bases are a match to TRBD1. The CDR3 has 16 residues. The V segment lost 6 bases and the J segment 11 bases; nucleotides outside the gene matches: 18. Germline lookup yields CDR1 ENHRY and CDR2 SYGVKD. DNA of the CDR3: TGTGCCATCAGCTCCGCCCTAGGACAGGGTCTCCCCTCCCAGCATTTT. Its translation is CAISSALGQGLPSQHF.

The chain is built from TRBV19 and TRBJ2-1; 9 bases agree with TRBD1. The germline V gene has CDR1 LNHDA and CDR2 SQIVND (reference sequence). J was trimmed by 7 bases and V by 3 bases; bases with no gene match: 4. This CDR3 comprises 14 residues. CDR3 bases: TGTGCCAGTAGTATTTCCGGGACAGGGAATGAGCAGTTCTTC. It is translated as CASSISGTGNEQFF.